This TCR beta chain was captured by sequencing in a study of brain T cells in children with intractable seizures. Study-level results: Viral specificity was inferred only from CDR3 similarity; HCMV serostatus was unknown.

Worth noting for this clone: Antigen: not known.

The repertoire was sequenced with immunoSEQ multiplex PCR; TCRdb's copy has only in-frame clones and lacks some. The table has around 80,000 clones, about 90% seen once. This CDR3 has 15 residues. CDR1 LGHNT and CDR2 FRNRAP come from the germline V gene. Trimming cost V 6 bases and J 0 bases, with 11 bases left between them. The sequenced cases were selected for having the highest brain T cell transcript signatures. The chain uses TRBV12-5 and TRBJ2-2, with D possibly TRBD1 on 5 matching bases. The sequences come from peripheral blood, collected at surgery. The receptor was derived from a girl aged 2 to 9 with Rasmussen encephalitis and intractable seizures. CDR3 amino acids: CASGTDSANTGELFF. The CDR3 nucleotides read TGTGCTAGTGGGACAGACAGCGCGAACACCGGGGAGCTGTTTTTT. The whole variable domain, remainder taken from reference TRBV12-5 and TRBJ2-2, is DARVTQTPRHKVTEMGQEVTMRCQPILGHNTVFWYRQTMMQGLELLAYFRNRAPLDDSGMPKDRFSAEMPDATLATLKIQPSEPRDSAVYFCASGTDSANTGELFFGEGSRLTVL.